Listed here are 28 T cell receptor beta chains from one sample, sequenced in a study of chemoradiotherapy in HPV16-positive cancers. The method was immunoSEQ multiplex PCR; TCRdb's version includes in-frame clones alone and lacks a portion of them. The sample holds around 53,000 clones, about nine tenths seen once. The specimen comprised blood, sampled from a patient who underwent chemoradiotherapy. The receptors stem from a human donor with HPV-associated anogenital cancer.

The CDR3 DNA is TGTGCCAGCAGTTTACCCCCCCATCGCACAGATACGCAGTATTTT. Amino acids: CASSLPPHRTDTQYF. The chain uses TRBV27 and TRBJ2-3; D is ambiguous. Germline CDR1 reads MNHEY; CDR2 reads SMNVEV (reference sequence). Trimming cost V 2 bases and J 1 base, with 10 bases left between them. The CDR3 runs to 15 residues.

The rearrangement links TRBV7-9 to TRBJ2-5; 12 bases line up with TRBD2. Germline V CDR1 and CDR2: SEHNR, FQNEAQ (reference sequence). V was pared by 3 bases and J by 4 bases, with 9 bases of the junction left unmatched. The CDR3 covers 17 residues. The CDR3 DNA reads TGTGCCAGCAGCTTGGGACTAGCGGGTGTCTGGGGAGAGACCCAGTACTTC. Translating gives CASSLGLAGVWGETQYF.

The chain recombines TRBV11-2 with TRBJ1-1; D is unclear. The germline V gene has CDR1 SGHAT and CDR2 FQNNGV. There are 13 residues in the CDR3. V gave up 0 bases and J gave up 10 bases, with 12 bases separating them. The CDR3 nucleotides read TGTGCCAGCAGCTTAGATCCTGTGCGTACAGCTTTCTTT. Translated, it gives CASSLDPVRTAFF.

The genes are TRBV29-1 and TRBJ2-3; D is unclear. V lost 7 bases and J 2 bases, leaving 4 bases between the germline ends. The CDR3 spans 10 residues. CDR1 and CDR2 from the germline V gene are SQVTM and ANQGSEA. The CDR3 nucleotides read TGCAGCGCCCTCACAGATACGCAGTATTTT. It specifies CSALTDTQYF.

The rearrangement joins TRBV7-9 to TRBJ1-2, with D maybe TRBD1 (5 bases). The CDR3 loop spans 16 amino acids. CDR1 and CDR2 from the germline V gene are SEHNR and FQNEAQ (reference sequence). Between the trimmed V and J ends, which lost 6 bases and 4 bases, there was a span of 21 bases. CDR3 DNA: TGTGCCAGCAGGAAGGGCCTAGGGGCGTCTAGCTATGGCTACACCTTC. Protein: CASRKGLGASSYGYTF.

This rearrangement joins TRBV7-6 to TRBJ1-2, with unresolved D. The CDR3 covers 12 residues. V was pared by 5 bases and J by 4 bases, with 8 bases between. Germline CDR1 reads SGHVS; CDR2 reads FNYEAQ. CDR3 sequence: CASSPDGYGYTF. In DNA, the CDR3 is TGTGCCAGCAGCCCCGACGGCTATGGCTACACCTTC.

The V call is TRBV7-2, the J call TRBJ1-2, with 10 positions matching TRBD1. The trim removed 1 base at V and 7 bases at J, leaving 3 bases unmatched. Looked up from germline, CDR1 is SGHTA and CDR2 is FQGNSA. This CDR3 region has 14 residues. CDR3 loop: CASSLGQGAGGYTF. CDR3 DNA: TGTGCCAGCAGCTTAGGACAGGGGGCGGGTGGCTACACCTTC.

On this clone itself: At one boundary the junction diverges from the germline segment, which might be a read error. CDR3 residues: CANGLGVSGEQYF. The CDR3 region has the DNA TGTGCTAATGGTTTGGGGGTTTCGGGCGAGCAGTACTTC. The chain employs TRBV12-5 and TRBJ2-7; D may match TRBD1 or TRBD2 (5 bases each). The CDR3 consists of 13 residues. The germline CDR1 and CDR2 sequences are LGHNT and FRNRAP.

This clone came up once. This sequence joins TRBV10-1 and TRBJ2-1; D ambiguous. CDR1 is WNHNN and CDR2 is SYGVQD in the germline V gene (reference sequence). Between the trimmed V and J ends, which lost 6 bases and 5 bases, there was a span of 11 bases. The CDR3 is 13 amino acids. The CDR3 reads CASSERRDNEQFF. Written as DNA, the CDR3 is TGCGCCAGCAGCGAAAGACGAGACAATGAGCAGTTCTTC.

The chain joins TRBV12-5 to TRBJ2-7; 9 bases align to TRBD1. The junction had 5 bases not matched to a gene; V was cut back by 3 bases and J by 2 bases. The CDR3 has 15 amino acids. Germline CDR1 reads LGHNT; CDR2 reads FRNRAP. The CDR3 region is CASGFLDRGTYEQYF. For the CDR3, the DNA is TGTGCTAGTGGTTTCCTCGACAGGGGGACCTACGAGCAGTACTTC.

V and J are TRBV7-2 and TRBJ1-2; no definite D call. V was shortened by 7 bases and J by 7 bases, with 13 bases between the two germline ends. Per the germline V gene, CDR1 is SGHTA and CDR2 is FQGNSA. The CDR3 consists of 12 residues. As DNA, the CDR3 is TGTGCCAGCAACCCAACGGGTGCTGGCTACACCTTC. Its protein is CASNPTGAGYTF.

The V gene is TRBV30, the J gene TRBJ2-2; D call uncertain. V was shortened by 3 bases and J by 0 bases, with 8 bases between the two germline ends. There are 14 residues in the CDR3. The V gene's germline CDR1 is GTSNPN and CDR2 SVGIG (reference sequence). The CDR3, as DNA: TGTGCCTGGAGCAGAAACACGAACACCGGGGAGCTGTTTTTT. This gives the protein CAWSRNTNTGELFF.

The chain links TRBV15 to TRBJ2-2; TRBD2 is a possible D gene (5 bases). This CDR3 spans 15 amino acids. Germline CDR1 and CDR2: LNHNV and YYDKDF (reference sequence). Trimming pared 0 bases from V and 6 bases from J, leaving 11 bases between. The CDR3 nucleotides are TGTGCCACCAGCAGAGATCGGGGTGGGGCCGGGGAGCTGTTTTTT. Its protein is CATSRDRGGAGELFF.

The gene calls are TRBV29-1 and TRBJ2-3, with TRBD2 matching over 12 bases. The CDR3 consists of 14 residues. Germline CDR1 is SQVTM and CDR2 is ANQGSEA. V lost 8 bases to trimming and J lost 3 bases; unmatched junction nucleotides: 6. This chain's CDR3 is CSTRTSGTTDTQYF. The CDR3 DNA reads TGCAGCACCAGGACTAGCGGGACGACAGATACGCAGTATTTT.

The J gene is TRBJ1-4, the V gene TRBV5-1; 8 bases align to TRBD1. The V gene end was trimmed by 6 bases and the J gene end by 8 bases; junction bases not matched to a gene: 6. Per the germline V gene, CDR1 is SGHRS and CDR2 is YFSETQ. The CDR3 spans 13 residues. The CDR3 loop reads CASTTGGGEKLFF. The CDR3 coding sequence is TGCGCCAGCACCACAGGGGGAGGGGAAAAACTGTTTTTT.

The V gene is TRBV6-1, the J gene TRBJ1-1, with D maybe TRBD1 (5 bases). This CDR3 has 11 amino acids. V lost 3 bases, J lost 11 bases, and 10 bases lay in between. CDR1 is MNHNS and CDR2 is SASEGT in the germline V gene. CDR3 protein: CASSEDWGAFF. The CDR3 coding sequence is TGTGCCAGCAGTGAGGATTGGGGCGCTTTCTTT.

This chain links TRBV5-4 with TRBJ1-6; a possible D gene is TRBD1 (5 bases). The germline gives CDR1 SGHNT, CDR2 YYREEE (reference sequence). Trimming pared 4 bases from V and 12 bases from J, leaving 20 bases between. The CDR3 spans 15 residues. CDR3 protein: CASSPVPGPSGPLHF. CDR3 nucleotides: TGTGCCAGCAGCCCGGTCCCGGGACCTTCGGGACCCCTCCACTTT.

V gene TRBV9 combines with J gene TRBJ2-7; 13 nucleotides match TRBD2. The CDR3 is made up of 16 amino acids. V lost 0 bases to trimming and J lost 4 bases; unmatched junction nucleotides: 4. In germline, CDR1 is SGDLS, CDR2 YYNGEE. The CDR3 DNA reads as TGTGCCAGCAGCGTAGGGACTAGCGGGAGACTATACGAGCAGTACTTC. Its translation: CASSVGTSGRLYEQYF. Full variable domain (remainder filled in from reference TRBV9 and TRBJ2-7): DSGVTQTPKHLITATGQRVTLRCSPRSGDLSVYWYQQSLDQGLQFLIQYYNGEERAKGNILERFSAQQFPDLHSELNLSSLELGDSALYFCASSVGTSGRLYEQYFGPGTRLTVT.

The chain carries TRBV9 and TRBJ2-1, with 9 bases lining up with TRBD1. This CDR3 has 16 residues. Trimming cost V 2 bases and J 3 bases; bases outside gene matches: 6. In germline, CDR1 is SGDLS, CDR2 YYNGEE. CDR3 in amino acids: CASSVTGTGNYNEQFF. The CDR3 bases are TGTGCCAGCAGCGTTACCGGGACAGGGAACTACAATGAGCAGTTCTTC.

V is TRBV6-5 and J is TRBJ1-2; D is unclear. Germline CDR1 MNHEY, CDR2 SVGAGI. Trimming shortened V by 7 bases and J by 9 bases, and 18 bases separated the two germline ends. The CDR3 contains 13 residues. In DNA form, the CDR3 reads TGTGCCAGCATGGGCAGCCCTTTTATTAGCTACACCTTC. The encoded protein is CASMGSPFISYTF.

The CDR3 spells CASSSGPPGTYEQYF. CDR3 DNA sequence: TGTGCCAGCAGCTCGGGGCCTCCCGGGACCTACGAGCAGTACTTC. The rearrangement links TRBV11-3 to TRBJ2-7; D possibly matches TRBD1 or TRBD2 (5 bases each). Germline CDR1 SGHNT, CDR2 YENEEA. Trimming took 4 bases from V and 2 from J, leaving 15 bases between them. This CDR3 is 15 amino acids long.

The chain is built from TRBV5-6 and TRBJ2-2; tentative D call: TRBD1 (6 bases). V lost 2 bases and J lost 9, with 14 bases in between. The CDR3 covers 14 residues. Germline assignment: CDR1 SGHDT and CDR2 YYEEEE. This CDR3 is CASSLQGMLRELFF. The CDR3 DNA is TGTGCCAGCAGCTTACAGGGAATGCTCAGGGAGCTGTTTTTT.

About this clone itself: Because the CDR3 is missing its conserved closing phenylalanine or tryptophan, this is likely a read error. The limits of the CDR3 on the DNA are not certain, so only TCRdb's listed CDR3 is given. The chain uses TRBV10-2 and TRBJ1-1; the table names TRBD1, a call not compared with the DNA. The germline V gene encodes CDR1 WSHSY and CDR2 SAAADI. The CDR3 length is 13 residues, termini included. CDR3 in amino acids: CASSESGLLGPSN.

V usage is TRBV27 and J usage is TRBJ1-1; D is uncertain. This CDR3 region has 14 residues. Germline V gene data show CDR1 as MNHEY and CDR2 as SMNVEV (reference sequence). V gave up 5 bases and J gave up 4 bases, with 14 bases separating them. CDR3 sequence reads: CASSRDGAPTEAFF. In DNA, the CDR3 is TGTGCCAGCAGTAGGGATGGAGCACCCACTGAAGCTTTCTTT.

This chain connects TRBV7-3 to TRBJ2-1, with 7 bases that match TRBD2. In germline, CDR1 is SGHTA, CDR2 FQGTGA. After removal of 1 base from V and 0 bases from J, the junction contained 0 bases not matched to a gene. This CDR3 spans 15 amino acids. Here the CDR3 DNA reads TGTGCCAGCAGCTTAAGCGGGAGCTCCTACAATGAGCAGTTCTTC. Protein: CASSLSGSSYNEQFF.

The V and J genes are TRBV7-2 and TRBJ2-3, with 9 nucleotides matching TRBD2. The germline V gene encodes CDR1 SGHTA and CDR2 FQGNSA. The CDR3 extends over 16 amino acids. V shed 5 bases and J 5 bases; nucleotides not matched to a gene: 11. The CDR3 sequence: CASSVAGGGAQDTQYF. The CDR3 region has the DNA TGTGCCAGCAGCGTTGCGGGCGGGGGGGCCCAAGATACGCAGTATTTT.

The V gene is TRBV30, the J gene TRBJ2-1; D gene unclear. Trimming removed 2 bases from V and 1 base from J, with 9 bases in between. The CDR3 is 14 residues long. Germline V gene lookup returns CDR1 GTSNPN and CDR2 SVGIG (reference sequence). CDR3 nucleotides: TGTGCCTGGAGTTCTGACGTGTCCTACAATGAGCAGTTCTTC. Encoded protein: CAWSSDVSYNEQFF.

CDR3 DNA: TGTGCCAGCAGTTACTCAGACACAGGGGGGGCTTTCTTT. This translates into CASSYSDTGGAFF. The chain links TRBV6-5 to TRBJ1-1; 8 positions agree with TRBD1. Looked up from germline, CDR1 is MNHEY and CDR2 is SVGAGI. The CDR3 consists of 13 residues. Losses at the gene ends were 0 bases for V and 11 bases for J; bases not matched to a gene: 5.